The clone carrying this T cell receptor (beta chain) turned up a few times. Its antigen is still unknown. Next came a second PCR, run for about 7 to 12 cycles, which used a sample-barcoded 5' primer along with a J-beta primer mix. Using its own MiXCR run on the 5' RACE reads, TCRdb lists one record per CDR3 protein. Of more than 700,000 distinct CDR3 sequences in the sample, 40% to 65% were seen once. These data come from a study of blood T cells in healthy people across ages. Study results and limitations: Estimates based on one million T cells were treated as lower bounds.

CDR1 is LGHDT, CDR2 YNNKEL, per germline (reference sequence). This CDR3 comprises 14 residues. The sample comprised blood. The rearrangement links TRBV3-1 to TRBJ2-5; the match to TRBD1 covers 9 bases. The J call is in doubt because the DNA end fits TRBJ2-7 better. The sequence was collected from a man older than 75 in good health. The CDR3 region is CASSQPGQGSEQYF. CDR3 bases: TGTGCCAGCAGCCAACCGGGACAGGGTAGCGAGCAGTACTTC.